The 17 T cell receptor beta chains below all came from one sample that was sequenced in a study of CD8+ T cells in alopecia areata. Extraction of RNA preceded its reverse transcription into cDNA, which served as the sequencing template. Sequencing was performed with immunoSEQ multiplex PCR; in TCRdb, only in-frame clones are kept and a portion is missing. Here the sample spans fewer than 250,000 clones, roughly three fifths being singletons. Specified treatment: oral pan-JAK inhibitor, 5-10 mg twice daily. Sequenced here: CD4+ T cells sorted from blood, sampled at week 4, from a patient treated with tofacitinib. These receptors were collected from a human donor with alopecia areata.

This clone was detected only a few times. CDR3 region: CASVLLGNIQYF. In DNA, the CDR3 is TGTGCCAGCGTCCTTTTAGGAAACATTCAGTACTTC. The chain has TRBV7-9 and TRBJ2-4; D unclear. Trimming removed 8 bases from V and 6 bases from J, with 11 bases in between. The germline CDR1 and CDR2 sequences are SEHNR and FQNEAQ (reference sequence). This CDR3 comprises 12 residues.

The V call is TRBV30, the J call TRBJ1-2, with D tentatively TRBD1 (6 bases). The CDR3 consists of 11 residues. Germline-derived CDR1 and CDR2 are GTSNPN and SVGIG (reference sequence). The V and J ends lost 1 base and 8 bases respectively, with 8 bases between them. The CDR3 sequence is CAWSGTAGYTF. CDR3 sequence (DNA): TGTGCCTGGAGTGGGACAGCCGGCTACACCTTC.

This clone showed up just once. The chain joins TRBV29-1 to TRBJ1-2; no clear D. The germline V and J ends were trimmed by 3 bases and 3 bases, with 11 bases remaining between them. Germline values: CDR1 SQVTM, CDR2 ANQGSEA. The CDR3 sequence is 13 residues long. In DNA form, the CDR3 reads TGCAGCGTTGATAGTATAGGAGACTATGGCTACACCTTC. This sequence encodes CSVDSIGDYGYTF.

To note about this clone: This sample also contains other DNA sequences that code for the same CDR3. CDR3 residues: CASSFGLAGGQETQYF. As DNA, the CDR3 is TGTGCCAGCAGCTTCGGACTAGCGGGAGGCCAAGAGACCCAGTACTTC. J is TRBJ2-5 and V is TRBV7-9, with 14 positions matching TRBD2. Germline V lookup: CDR1 SEHNR, CDR2 FQNEAQ (reference sequence). The CDR3 contains 16 residues. After removal of 3 bases from V and 1 base from J, the junction contained 1 base not matched to a gene.

This chain links TRBV30 with TRBJ1-2; TRBD1 might be the D (5 bases). Per the germline V gene, CDR1 is GTSNPN and CDR2 is SVGIG (reference sequence). Deletions cut 7 bases from V and 8 bases from J, with 14 bases between. The CDR3 spans 11 residues. The CDR3 loop reads CASQGQMGYTF. The CDR3, as DNA: TGTGCCTCCCAGGGCCAGATGGGCTACACCTTC.

The chain is built from TRBV30 and TRBJ2-7; a weak D match, TRBD1 (6 bases). The length of the CDR3 is 13 residues. V was pared by 3 bases and J by 4 bases, with 13 bases between. In germline, CDR1 is GTSNPN, CDR2 SVGIG (reference sequence). The CDR3 bases are TGTGCCTGGAGAGGGGGAGCCGGGTACGAGCAGTACTTC. Amino acid sequence: CAWRGGAGYEQYF.

This chain joins TRBV30 and TRBJ2-7, with no clear D. The CDR3 runs 11 residues. CDR1 is GTSNPN and CDR2 is SVGIG in the germline V gene (reference sequence). The V end was cut by 3 bases, the J end by 5 bases, with 8 bases between. The CDR3 DNA reads TGTGCCTGGAGCTCAAGGGACGAGCAGTACTTC. This codes for CAWSSRDEQYF. Full variable domain (missing parts from reference TRBV30 and TRBJ2-7): SQTIHQWPATLVQPVGSPLSLECTVEGTSNPNLYWYRQAAGRGLQLLFYSVGIGQISSEVPQNLSASRPQDRQFILSSKKLLLSDSGFYLCAWSSRDEQYFGPGTRLTVT.

As regards this clone: This same CDR3 is encoded by further DNA sequences in the sample. The genes are TRBV9 and TRBJ1-1; no clear D gene. Trimming left V 0 bases short and J 2 bases short, with 8 bases between. Germline CDR1 SGDLS, CDR2 YYNGEE. The CDR3 covers 14 residues. Here the CDR3 DNA reads TGTGCCAGCAGCGTAGATGAGGGCAACACTGAAGCTTTCTTT. This translates into CASSVDEGNTEAFF.

V and J are TRBV30 and TRBJ2-5, with D unclear. CDR1 and CDR2 (germline): GTSNPN, SVGIG (reference sequence). This CDR3 is built from 14 residues. Trimming cost V 2 bases and J 3 bases, with 13 bases left between them. The CDR3 loop is CAWSLGPAEETQYF. The CDR3, as DNA: TGTGCCTGGAGTCTGGGTCCGGCGGAAGAGACCCAGTACTTC.

This chain uses TRBV5-1 with TRBJ2-3; 9 bases are shared with TRBD2. The V and J ends lost 5 bases and 4 bases, in that order; junction bases with no gene match: 5. Germline lookup yields CDR1 SGHRS and CDR2 YFSETQ. This CDR3 is built from 14 residues. The CDR3 protein is CASSSGSWSDTQYF. CDR3 DNA sequence: TGCGCCAGCAGTAGCGGGAGTTGGTCAGATACGCAGTATTTT. Full variable domain (remainder filled in from reference TRBV5-1 and TRBJ2-3): KAGVTQTPRYLIKTRGQQVTLSCSPISGHRSVSWYQQTPGQGLQFLFEYFSETQRNKGNFPGRFSGRQFSNSRSEMNVSTLELGDSALYLCASSSGSWSDTQYFGPGTRLTVL.

The chain has TRBV2 and TRBJ2-2; no clear D gene. CDR1 and CDR2 (germline): SNHLY, FYNNEI. The CDR3 is made up of 13 amino acids. V was clipped by 6 bases and J by 7 bases, with 12 bases between them. The CDR3 DNA sequence: TGTGCCAGCAGCGGCGGACGAGGCGGGGAGCTGTTTTTT. Translated: CASSGGRGGELFF.

V usage is TRBV29-1 and J usage is TRBJ2-3; TRBD1 is a possible D gene (6 bases). This CDR3 is 14 amino acids long. The germline gives CDR1 SQVTM, CDR2 ANQGSEA. The ends were cut back, 4 bases at V and 0 bases at J, with 11 bases in the middle. The chain's CDR3 is CSVARDTSTDTQYF. CDR3 coding DNA: TGCAGCGTTGCCAGGGACACTAGCACAGATACGCAGTATTTT.

The chain links TRBV6-5 to TRBJ2-7; 9 nucleotides align to TRBD1. CDR3 length: 15 residues. With V trimmed by 4 bases and J by 2 bases, 6 bases remained unmatched. Germline-derived CDR1 and CDR2 are MNHEY and SVGAGI. In DNA, the CDR3 is TGTGCCAGCAGTTCAATACAGGGGGCCCCCTACGAGCAGTACTTC. Translating it yields CASSSIQGAPYEQYF.

This clone was picked up a small number of times. The V gene is TRBV29-1, the J gene TRBJ2-1, with a possible D match to TRBD1 (7 bases). CDR3 length: 16 amino acids. Germline assignment: CDR1 SQVTM and CDR2 ANQGSEA. Trimming took off 2 bases at V and 4 bases at J, with 18 bases between the two ends. This CDR3 is CSVESTGGGKYNEQFF. The CDR3 nucleotides are TGCAGCGTTGAATCTACCGGAGGGGGCAAATACAATGAGCAGTTCTTC.

CDR3 DNA sequence: TGTGCCTGGAGTGGAGGGAAGACCTATCAGCCCCAGCATTTT. It translates to CAWSGGKTYQPQHF. This rearrangement joins TRBV30 to TRBJ1-5, with D uncertain. CDR1 is GTSNPN, CDR2 SVGIG, per germline (reference sequence). This CDR3 is built from 14 residues. V lost 1 base to trimming and J lost 5 bases, with 12 bases between them.

The chain links TRBV7-3 to TRBJ2-2; 11 nucleotides line up with TRBD1. The length of the CDR3 is 15 residues. Trimming removed 3 bases from V and 5 bases from J; junction bases left unmatched: 2. Germline V lookup: CDR1 SGHTA, CDR2 FQGTGA. The CDR3 bases are TGTGCCAGCAGCTTCGGGACAGGGGGGACCGGGGAGCTGTTTTTT. Translating it yields CASSFGTGGTGELFF.

This sequence joins TRBV18 and TRBJ1-1, with TRBD1 matching over 9 bases. V was pared by 6 bases and J by 1 base, with 6 bases of the junction left unmatched. The CDR3 loop spans 15 amino acids. Germline loops: CDR1 KGHSH, CDR2 LQKENI. The CDR3 loop reads CASSATGGENTEAFF. In nucleotides, the CDR3 is TGTGCCAGCTCGGCTACAGGGGGCGAGAACACTGAAGCTTTCTTT.